This TCR beta chain was recorded in a study of read filtering for tumor transcriptome and immune sequencing. A word on this clonotype: Its antigen is as yet unknown. This may arise from a read error, as a much more abundant clone is one base away. In this CDR3 the conserved last residue, phenylalanine or tryptophan, is missing, so a read error is likely.

Unmatched junction bases numbered 5, after V lost 7 bases and J lost 3 bases. This CDR3 is 13 amino acids long. Germline CDR1 SQVTM, CDR2 ANQGSEA. From around 440 ng of RNA, a library with molecular barcoded alpha/delta and beta/gamma adaptors was made. TCRdb itself ran the reads through MiXCR, one entry per CDR3 protein. The sample includes roughly 56,000 distinct CDR3 sequences, roughly 19% of them seen just once. The study's findings and limits: The sorted CD138-negative fraction was a mixed bone marrow immune population, not purified T cells. IR-seq and RNA-seq agreed better without single-read clonotypes.

This receptor was taken from a donor aged 40 or older with multiple myeloma. V is TRBV29-1 and J is TRBJ2-4; TRBD1 aligns across 8 bases. Sequenced material: a population of CD138-negative cells sorted from bone marrow. CDR3 bases: TGCAGCGCGGTTGACAGGGGCAAAAACATTCAGTACTTA. Translation: CSAVDRGKNIQYL.